These T cell receptor beta chains were read from a single sample in a study of T cell responses to AZD1222 COVID-19 vaccine. Sequencing used immunoSEQ multiplex PCR; TCRdb keeps in-frame clones, though not all of them. The sample includes about 270,000 clones, 90% to 95% seen only once; the top ten take about 0.5%. The material was peripheral blood, obtained 28 days after the second AZD1222 dose. Receptor source: an adult who received the AZD1222 COVID-19 vaccine. The CDR3 runs from the conserved cysteine through the conserved F or W. The D gene is left open where the match is weak. A clone size is listed for some rows: how often the clone was seen (once, few, many), or a class if it is expanded.

clone_size,v_call,d_call,j_call,cdr3_nt,cdr3_aa
.,TRBV5-1,.,TRBJ2-7,TGCGCCAGCAGCTGGGCGGAAACCTACGAGCAGTACTTC,CASSWAETYEQYF
.,TRBV24-1,.,TRBJ1-3,TGTGCCACCAGTGATCCCCGTTCCTCTGGAAACACCATATATTTT,CATSDPRSSGNTIYF
.,TRBV11-2,.,TRBJ1-5,TGTGCCAGCAGCTTAATGGCGGGAAATCAGCCCCAGCATTTT,CASSLMAGNQPQHF
.,TRBV4-1,TRBD1,TRBJ2-7,TGCGCCAGCAGCCAACTTGGGGGACAGGGGGCTTTTTCTTACTACGAGCAGTACTTC,CASSQLGGQGAFSYYEQYF
.,TRBV5-6,TRBD1,TRBJ1-1,TGTGCCAGCAGCTTGGCCCCGGACAGGGTATCTGAAGCTTTCTTT,CASSLAPDRVSEAFF
.,TRBV2,.,TRBJ2-3,TGTGCCAGCAGTGAGGGTAGCACAGATACGCAGTATTTT,CASSEGSTDTQYF
.,TRBV18,.,TRBJ2-1,TGTGCCAGCTCACGGCGGGCGGGCCGGGGGCACAATGAGCAGTTCTTC,CASSRRAGRGHNEQFF
once,TRBV7-2,.,TRBJ2-4,TGTGCCAGCAGCCCGAGCCCCTACAGGCTCCGCGGTGGAAACATTCAGTACTTC,CASSPSPYRLRGGNIQYF
.,TRBV2,TRBD1,TRBJ2-5,TGTGCCAGCAGTGAAGTGGCAGGGGGCACGGAGACCCAGTACTTC,CASSEVAGGTETQYF
once,TRBV6-1,TRBD1,TRBJ2-1,TGTGCCAGCAGAGAAGACAGGGGAGAACTCTCCTACAATGAGCAGTTCTTC,CASREDRGELSYNEQFF
.,TRBV25-1,TRBD1,TRBJ2-7,TGTGCCAGCAGTCCCCGGAGGACAGGCTCCTACGAGCAGTACTTC,CASSPRRTGSYEQYF
.,TRBV27,TRBD1,TRBJ1-5,TGTGCCAGCAGTCCAACATCGGACAGGGACAATCAGCCCCAGCATTTT,CASSPTSDRDNQPQHF
.,TRBV2,.,TRBJ2-6,TGTGCCAGCAGTGACAGGGGTTTTGGGGCCAACGTCCTGACTTTC,CASSDRGFGANVLTF
.,TRBV27,TRBD1,TRBJ2-2,TGTGCCAGCCGGACAGGGGGTGGGCTGAACACCGGGGAGCTGTTTTTT,CASRTGGGLNTGELFF
.,TRBV6-5,.,TRBJ1-1,TGTGCCAGCAGTTCGGGTCGAAGGGTGGGCACTGAAGCTTTCTTT,CASSSGRRVGTEAFF
.,TRBV5-1,.,TRBJ2-2,TGCGCCAGCAGCTCCGGGACACTAACTCCCGGGGAGCTGTTTTTT,CASSSGTLTPGELFF